This TCR beta chain was identified in a study of blood T cell repertoires in COVID-19. Study background: The United States, Italy and Spain supplied acute and convalescent COVID-19 samples. PBMCs, B-cell-depleted T cells, or T cells provided the cDNA or gDNA that made up the material.

CDR3 length: 14 residues. In germline, CDR1 is MNHEY, CDR2 SVGAGI. V was trimmed by 4 bases and J by 5 bases, leaving 12 bases between them. As processed by the authors: It was from reference gene primer amplification that nucleated cell counts were estimated. The protocol was immunoSEQ multiplex PCR, while the TCRdb copy is restricted to in-frame clones and leaves out a portion. V and J calls and clone size are as listed in that table; D and trimming were resolved from the DNA. The sample has 200,000 or so clones, around 83% seen once. V gene TRBV6-5 combines with J gene TRBJ2-1; D gene unclear. The sequenced sample was peripheral blood. This clonotype was sampled from a woman aged 40 to 49 with acute or convalescent COVID-19. The CDR3 region is CASSSQVVHNEQFF. The CDR3 DNA sequence: TGTGCCAGCAGTTCCCAGGTGGTCCACAATGAGCAGTTCTTC.